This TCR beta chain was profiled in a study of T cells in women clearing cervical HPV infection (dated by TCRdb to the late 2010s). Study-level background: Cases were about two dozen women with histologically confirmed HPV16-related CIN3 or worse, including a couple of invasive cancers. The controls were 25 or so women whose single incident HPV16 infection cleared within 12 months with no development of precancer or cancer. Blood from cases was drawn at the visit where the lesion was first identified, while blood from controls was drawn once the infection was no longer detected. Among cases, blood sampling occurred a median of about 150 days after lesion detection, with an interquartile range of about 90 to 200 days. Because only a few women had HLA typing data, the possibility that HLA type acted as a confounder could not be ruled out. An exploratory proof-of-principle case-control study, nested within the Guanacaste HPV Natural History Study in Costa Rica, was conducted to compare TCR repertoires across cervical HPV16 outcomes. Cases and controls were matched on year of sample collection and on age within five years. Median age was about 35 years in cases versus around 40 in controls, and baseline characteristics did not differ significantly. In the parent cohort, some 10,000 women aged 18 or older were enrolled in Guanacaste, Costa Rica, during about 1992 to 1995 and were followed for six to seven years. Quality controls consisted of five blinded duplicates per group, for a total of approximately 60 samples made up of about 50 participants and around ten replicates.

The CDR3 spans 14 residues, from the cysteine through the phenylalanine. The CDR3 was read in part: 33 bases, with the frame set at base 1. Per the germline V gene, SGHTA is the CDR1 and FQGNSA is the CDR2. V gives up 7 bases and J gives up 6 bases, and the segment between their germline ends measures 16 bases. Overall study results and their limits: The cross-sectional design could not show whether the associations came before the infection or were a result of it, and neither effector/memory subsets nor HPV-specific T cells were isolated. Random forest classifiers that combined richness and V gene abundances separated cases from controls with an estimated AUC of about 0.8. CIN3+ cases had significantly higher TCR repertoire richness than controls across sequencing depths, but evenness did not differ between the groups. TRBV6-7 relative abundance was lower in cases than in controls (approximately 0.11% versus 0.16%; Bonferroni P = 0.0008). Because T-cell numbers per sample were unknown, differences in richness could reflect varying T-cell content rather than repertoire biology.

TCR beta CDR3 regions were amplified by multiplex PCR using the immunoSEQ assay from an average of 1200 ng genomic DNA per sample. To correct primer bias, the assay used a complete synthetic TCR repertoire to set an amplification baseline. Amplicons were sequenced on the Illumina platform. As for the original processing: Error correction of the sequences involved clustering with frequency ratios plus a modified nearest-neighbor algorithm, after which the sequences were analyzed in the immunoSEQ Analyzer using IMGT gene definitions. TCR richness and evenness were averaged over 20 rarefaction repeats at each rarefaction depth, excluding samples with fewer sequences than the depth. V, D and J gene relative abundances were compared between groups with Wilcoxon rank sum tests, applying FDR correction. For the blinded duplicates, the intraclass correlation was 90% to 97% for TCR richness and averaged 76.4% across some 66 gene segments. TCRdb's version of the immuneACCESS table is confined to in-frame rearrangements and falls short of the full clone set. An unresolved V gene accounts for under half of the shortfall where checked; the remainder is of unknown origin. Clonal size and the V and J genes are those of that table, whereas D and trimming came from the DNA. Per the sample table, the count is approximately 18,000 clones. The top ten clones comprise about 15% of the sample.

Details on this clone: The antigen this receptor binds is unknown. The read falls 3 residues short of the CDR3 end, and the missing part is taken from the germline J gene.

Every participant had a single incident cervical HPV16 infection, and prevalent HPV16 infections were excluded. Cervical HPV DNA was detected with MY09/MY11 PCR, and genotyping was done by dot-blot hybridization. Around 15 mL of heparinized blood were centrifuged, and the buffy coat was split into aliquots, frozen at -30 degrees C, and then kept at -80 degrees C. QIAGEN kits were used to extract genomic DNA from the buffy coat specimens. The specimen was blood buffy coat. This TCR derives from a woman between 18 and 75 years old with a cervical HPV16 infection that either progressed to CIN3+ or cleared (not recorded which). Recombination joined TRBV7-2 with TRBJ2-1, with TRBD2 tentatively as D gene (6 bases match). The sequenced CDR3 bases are TGTGCCAGCACGACCGGCAGGCGGGGCAATGAG. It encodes CASTTGRRGNE. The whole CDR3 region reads CASTTGRRGNEQFF.